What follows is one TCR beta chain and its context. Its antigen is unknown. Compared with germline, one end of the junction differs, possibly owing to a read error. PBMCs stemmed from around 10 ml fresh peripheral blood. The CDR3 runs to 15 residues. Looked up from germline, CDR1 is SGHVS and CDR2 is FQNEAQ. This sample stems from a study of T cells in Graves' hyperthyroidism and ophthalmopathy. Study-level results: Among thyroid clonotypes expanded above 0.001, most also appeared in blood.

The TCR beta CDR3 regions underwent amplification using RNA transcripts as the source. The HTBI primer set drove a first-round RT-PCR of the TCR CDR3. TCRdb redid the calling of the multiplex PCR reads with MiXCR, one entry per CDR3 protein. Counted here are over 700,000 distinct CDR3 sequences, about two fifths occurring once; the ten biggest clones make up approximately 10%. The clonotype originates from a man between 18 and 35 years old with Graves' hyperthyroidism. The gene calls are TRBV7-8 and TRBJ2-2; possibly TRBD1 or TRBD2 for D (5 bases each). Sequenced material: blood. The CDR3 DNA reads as TGCGCCAGCAGCCAAGAGGGGACCCACACCGGGGAGCTGTTTTTT. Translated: CASSQEGTHTGELFF.